This is a list of T cell receptor beta chains from one sample in a study of OX40 agonist ivuxolimab in advanced cancers. Using immunoSEQ multiplex PCR, the repertoire was profiled, and TCRdb retains in-frame clones only, with some absent. The profile covers fewer than 65,000 clones, with about nine tenths appearing a single time and around 4% taken by the ten largest. The sequencing used CD4+ or CD8+ T cells sorted from blood, collected in a trial of the OX40 agonist ivuxolimab. The receptors were gathered from an adult with an advanced solid tumor such as melanoma, head and neck, liver or kidney cancer. The CDR3 runs from the conserved cysteine through the conserved F or W. D genes are given only for firm matches. Clone size appears in some rows only: once, few, many, or a class for an expanded clone.

>NA|TRBJ2-7|NA|TRBV7-9
CASSLGQNYEQYF
TGTGCCAGCAGCTTAGGACAGAACTACGAGCAGTACTTC
>NA|TRBJ1-4|NA|TRBV5-1
CASSSGPLGSFDEKLFF
TGCGCCAGCAGCTCGGGTCCCTTAGGGTCGTTTGATGAAAAACTGTTTTTT
>NA|TRBJ2-2|NA|TRBV27
CASSSTTNTGELFF
TGTGCCAGCAGCTCGACAACGAACACCGGGGAGCTGTTTTTT
>NA|TRBJ1-2|once|TRBV2
CASSETGGGNGYTF
TGTGCCAGCAGTGAGACCGGGGGCGGGAATGGCTACACCTTC
>TRBD2|TRBJ2-1|NA|TRBV25-1
CATVAGVYNEQFF
TGTGCCACCGTAGCGGGAGTCTACAATGAGCAGTTCTTC
>NA|TRBJ1-1|few|TRBV30
CAWSVRGAAEAFF
TGTGCCTGGAGTGTACGGGGGGCGGCTGAAGCTTTCTTT
>NA|TRBJ1-1|few|TRBV6-5
CASSYSKLSEAFF
TGTGCCAGCAGTTACTCGAAGCTCAGTGAAGCTTTCTTT
>NA|TRBJ1-1|NA|TRBV6-1
CASSEFGGNTEAFF
TGTGCCAGCAGTGAGTTCGGGGGCAACACTGAAGCTTTCTTT
>NA|TRBJ2-5|NA|TRBV2
CASTNGEETQYF
TGTGCCAGCACTAACGGGGAAGAGACCCAGTACTTC
>NA|TRBJ2-1|NA|TRBV6-5
CASSLLGGALNEQFF
TGTGCCAGCAGTTTACTAGGGGGGGCCCTCAATGAGCAGTTCTTC
>NA|TRBJ1-5|NA|TRBV19
CASSIAQGSQPQHF
TGTGCCAGTAGTATAGCCCAGGGCTCACAGCCCCAGCATTTT
>NA|TRBJ2-1|NA|TRBV7-8
CASQLLASYNEQFF
TGTGCCAGCCAGCTCCTCGCCTCCTACAATGAGCAGTTCTTC
>NA|TRBJ1-1|NA|TRBV19
CASSIAGATNTEAFF
TGTGCCAGTAGTATAGCGGGGGCCACGAACACTGAAGCTTTCTTT
>NA|TRBJ2-3|NA|TRBV7-3
CASSLNPSYLGTDTQYF
TGTGCCAGCAGCTTAAACCCCAGTTATTTAGGCACAGATACGCAGTATTTT
>TRBD2|TRBJ2-1|NA|TRBV29-1
CSVTSGESYNEQFF
TGCAGCGTCACTAGCGGGGAATCCTACAATGAGCAGTTCTTC
>NA|TRBJ1-4|NA|TRBV19
CASGQAWEKLFF
TGTGCCAGTGGGCAGGCGTGGGAAAAACTGTTTTTT
>TRBD2|TRBJ2-2|NA|TRBV7-9
CASSLAVGAGDGGELFF
TGTGCCAGCAGCTTAGCGGTTGGAGCGGGGGATGGCGGGGAGCTGTTTTTT